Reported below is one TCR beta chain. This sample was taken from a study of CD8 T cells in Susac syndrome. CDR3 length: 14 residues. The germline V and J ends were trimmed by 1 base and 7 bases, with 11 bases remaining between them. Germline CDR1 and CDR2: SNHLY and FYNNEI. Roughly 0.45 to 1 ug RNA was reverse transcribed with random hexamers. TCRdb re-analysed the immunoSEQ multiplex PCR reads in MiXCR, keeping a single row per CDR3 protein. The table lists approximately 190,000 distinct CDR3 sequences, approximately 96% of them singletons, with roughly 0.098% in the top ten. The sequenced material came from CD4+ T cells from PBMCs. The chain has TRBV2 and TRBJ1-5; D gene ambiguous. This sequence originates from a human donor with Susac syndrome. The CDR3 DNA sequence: TGTGCCAGCAGTGAAGAAGGAGGTGGGCAGCCCCAGCATTTT. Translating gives CASSEEGGGQPQHF.